The T cell receptor beta chain described here comes from a study of T cell changes during pregnancy in multiple sclerosis (dated by TCRdb to about 2019). About the study as a whole: The study looked at changes in the T cell repertoire across pregnancy in women with multiple sclerosis.

V is reduced by 6 bases and J by 7 bases, leaving a spacing of 15 bases between them. As encoded in the germline V gene, CDR1 is MDHEN while CDR2 is SYDVKM. The CDR3 numbers 13 residues from cysteine through phenylalanine. Kept here is only the CDR3 DNA, which spans 39 bases and is read in frame from base 1. Concerning this clone: What this receptor recognizes is not known. Per-base qualities were not stored, and no clone one base away is much larger.

Library preparation used the immunoSEQ multiplex PCR assay. TCRdb re-hosts the immuneACCESS table, in-frame sequences only. Its copies lack some clones; in the studies checked, an unresolved V gene accounts for under half of them, and the cause for the rest is not known. In all, the sample holds around 40,000 clones, and roughly 87% of those were seen once. Clones ranked in the top ten supply 0.6% to 1% of the sample. The chain uses TRBV28 and TRBJ1-2; matching of 5 bases hints at TRBD1 as the D gene. Here the sequenced sample was CD4+ T cells from peripheral blood mononuclear cells, taken after pregnancy. The clonotype originates from a female donor in good health, enrolled as a control in a pregnancy study. The DNA sequence follows: TGTGCCAGCAGCCTCCCCAGGGACTCTGGCTACACCTTC. Translated, this gives CASSLPRDSGYTF.